Following are 23 T cell receptor beta chains from one sample sequenced in a study of tumor and adjacent non-tumor tissue in lung cancer. This sample's RNA came from whole unsorted tissue. More than 3 cm separated this lung sample from the edge of the tumor. The library came from three nested PCR rounds adapted from ARM-PCR protocols. TCRdb re-analysed the multiplex PCR reads in MiXCR, keeping a single row per CDR3 protein. The repertoire includes more than 35,000 distinct CDR3 sequences, approximately 60% of them detected once, and under 20% sits in the top ten. Sequencing was done on a sample of distant non-tumor lung tissue. These receptors were obtained from a woman between 40 and 55 years old with non-small cell lung cancer.

This clonotype was detected a few times. Possible read error: a much larger clone is one base away. The gene calls are TRBV12-3 or TRBV12-4 and TRBJ2-6; D is uncertain. The CDR3 runs to 15 residues. V lost 5 bases, J lost 2 bases, and 10 bases lay in between. CDR3: CASSPHRPGANVLTF. CDR3 in DNA: TGTGCCAGCAGTCCTCACCGCCCTGGGGCCAACGTCCTGACTTTC.

In DNA, the CDR3 is TGTGCCAGCACTAGAAACACCGGGGAGCTGTTTTTT. It specifies CASTRNTGELFF. The V call is TRBV12-3 or TRBV12-4, the J call TRBJ2-2; no definite D call. The CDR3 is 12 residues long. V was trimmed by 7 bases and J by 2 bases, leaving 5 bases between them.

About this clonotype itself: A much larger clone lies a single base off, so this may be a read error. The rearrangement uses TRBV28 and TRBJ2-5, with D unresolved. From germline, CDR1 is MDHEN and CDR2 SYDVKM. The CDR3 extends over 11 amino acids. V lost 5 bases to trimming and J lost 14 bases, with 15 bases between them. The CDR3 sequence: CASSMATSTYF. CDR3 DNA sequence: TGTGCCAGCAGTATGGCGACTTCCACTTACTTC. The full variable domain, completed using reference TRBV28 and TRBJ2-5, is DVKVTQSSRYLVKRTGEKVFLECVQDMDHENMFWYRQDPGLGLRLIYFSYDVKMKEKGDIPEGYSVSREKKERFSLILESASTNQTSMYLCASSMATSTYFGPGTRLLVL.

The sample holds many counts of this clonotype. The rearrangement joins TRBV7-8 to TRBJ1-4; 9 nucleotides line up with TRBD1. V was pared by 5 bases and J by 7 bases, with 11 bases of the junction left unmatched. This CDR3 has 16 residues. Germline values: CDR1 SGHVS, CDR2 FQNEAQ. The CDR3: CASSANVQGAGEKLFF. DNA of the CDR3: TGTGCCAGCAGCGCAAACGTACAGGGGGCGGGTGAAAAACTGTTTTTT. Full variable domain (remainder filled in from reference TRBV7-8 and TRBJ1-4): GAGVSQSPRYKVAKRGQDVALRCDPISGHVSLFWYQQALGQGPEFLTYFQNEAQLDKSGLPSDRFFAERPEGSVSTLKIQRTQQEDSAVYLCASSANVQGAGEKLFFGSGTQLSVL.

V usage is TRBV11-2 and J usage is TRBJ2-7, with D hard to call. The CDR3 spans 13 residues. V dropped 0 bases and J dropped 3 bases, with 6 bases sitting between them. Germline-derived CDR1 and CDR2 are SGHAT and FQNNGV. CDR3 residues: CASSLEDLYEQYF. CDR3 coding DNA: TGTGCCAGCAGCTTAGAAGATCTCTACGAGCAGTACTTC.

Of note for this clonotype: One end of the junction varies from germline; a read error may be responsible. V is TRBV5-6 and J is TRBJ2-5; D perhaps matches TRBD1 (6 bases). Germline-derived CDR1 and CDR2 are SGHDT and YYEEEE. The CDR3 sequence is 13 residues long. The DNA for the CDR3 is TGTGCCAGCACGACAGGAGTCCAAGGGACCCAGTACTTC. Protein: CASTTGVQGTQYF.

In its sample, this clonotype was seen a few times. The junction and the germline gene differ at one end; a read error may be behind it. The chain uses TRBV11-2 and TRBJ2-6, with D possibly being TRBD1 (5 bases). The CDR3 extends over 16 amino acids. The germline V gene has CDR1 SGHAT and CDR2 FQNNGV. The CDR3 sequence is CASSWSDLYGANILTF. In DNA form, the CDR3 reads TGTGCCAGTAGCTGGTCAGACCTCTATGGGGCCAACATCCTGACTTTC.

This chain links TRBV7-8 with TRBJ1-1, with 8 bases identical to TRBD1. CDR1 and CDR2 from the germline V gene are SGHVS and FQNEAQ. Trimming cost V 5 bases and J 4 bases; bases outside gene matches: 9. The CDR3 length is 15 residues. This chain's CDR3 is CASSGRTGGSTEAFF. CDR3 in DNA: TGTGCCAGCAGCGGCCGTACAGGGGGGAGCACTGAAGCTTTCTTT.

Concerning this clonotype itself: The junction shows a germline mismatch at one end, possibly a read error. This chain joins TRBV29-1 and TRBJ1-2; TRBD1 matches at 7 bases. This CDR3 has 13 residues. CDR1 is SQVTM, CDR2 ANQGSEA, per germline. For the CDR3, the DNA is TGCAGCGTTGTCGGACAGGAGGCGAGCGGCTATACCTTC. Encoded protein: CSVVGQEASGYTF.

Worth noting for this clonotype: At one boundary the junction diverges from the germline segment, which might be a read error. The chain couples TRBV7-9 to TRBJ2-1, with D possibly matching TRBD1 (5 bases). The germline V gene has CDR1 SEHNR and CDR2 FQNEAQ (reference sequence). This CDR3 comprises 16 residues. The DNA of the CDR3 is TGTACCAGTAGCTCTATTTTTGTGACAGAGCGCGATGAGCAGTTCTTC. This translates into CTSSSIFVTERDEQFF.

Written as DNA, the CDR3 is TGTGCCAGCAACTTCGGGGCGTCCAGTGCGACCCAGTACTTC. This codes for CASNFGASSATQYF. The chain combines TRBV11-3 with TRBJ2-5; D tentatively fits TRBD1 or TRBD2 (5 bases each). Germline CDR1 SGHNT, CDR2 YENEEA. The V end was cut by 7 bases, the J end by 7 bases, with 19 bases between. The length of the CDR3 is 14 residues. The entire variable domain, with the rest obtained from reference TRBV11-3 and TRBJ2-5, is as follows: EAGVVQSPRYKIIEKKQPVAFWCNPISGHNTLYWYLQNLGQGPELLIRYENEEAVDDSQLPKDRFSAERLKGVDSTLKIQPAELGDSAVYLCASNFGASSATQYFGPGTRLLVL.

Remarks on this clonotype: This may stem from a read error, because a much larger clone lies one nucleotide away. V and J are TRBV15 and TRBJ2-3, with D possibly TRBD1 on 6 matching bases. CDR3 length: 16 amino acids. Looked up from germline, CDR1 is LNHNV and CDR2 is YYDKDF (reference sequence). In DNA form, the CDR3 reads TGTGCCACCAACAGAGTCCGCAGGGGTGGTACAGATACGCAGTATTTT. Encoded protein: CATNRVRRGGTDTQYF.

The chain recombines TRBV12-3 or TRBV12-4 with TRBJ1-2; 8 bases are a match to TRBD1. Unmatched junction bases numbered 18, after V lost 5 bases and J lost 13 bases. The length of the CDR3 is 15 residues. CDR3 DNA sequence: TGTGCCAGCAGTCCCCGGGGCAGGGGGCCATACGGTTGCACCTTC. Its protein is CASSPRGRGPYGCTF.

In the case of this clonotype: In this CDR3 the conserved last residue, phenylalanine or tryptophan, is missing, so a read error is likely. The chain couples TRBV29-1 to TRBJ2-1; D is unclear. Germline V gives CDR1 SQVTM, CDR2 ANQGSEA. The CDR3 totals 14 residues. V shed 6 bases and J shed 4 bases, with 16 bases lying between them. The CDR3 region is CSVTGGFSYNEQFL. CDR3 coding DNA: TGCAGCGTGACTGGCGGTTTCTCTTACAATGAGCAGTTCTTG.

As to this clonotype: The junction departs from the called germline gene at one end, perhaps through a read error. The gene calls are TRBV6-5 and TRBJ1-1; the D is unclear. This CDR3 is built from 15 residues. Germline assignment: CDR1 MNHEY and CDR2 SVGAGI. For the CDR3, the DNA is TGTGGCAGCAGGAAAGGGAGGGTATGGGTCACTGAAGCTTTCTTT. This sequence encodes CGSRKGRVWVTEAFF.

Comments on this clonotype: At one end, the junction sequence differs from germline, possibly due to a read error. This sequence joins TRBV6-2 or TRBV6-3 and TRBJ2-5; D may be TRBD2 (6 bases). The CDR3 loop spans 23 amino acids. The germline CDR1 and CDR2 sequences are MNHEY and SVGEGT. The CDR3 bases are TGTGCCAGCAGTTATTGGTTCCGACGGGATCCGAGAGAGCGGGCCGGGAGCCAGGAGACCCGGTACTTC. Translating gives CASSYWFRRDPRERAGSQETRYF.

This sequence joins TRBV4-2 and TRBJ2-1; D uncertain. The V gene's germline CDR1 is LGHNA and CDR2 YNFKEQ. Trimming left V 1 base short and J 7 bases short, with 8 bases between. This CDR3 spans 13 amino acids. In nucleotides, the CDR3 is TGTGCCAGCAGCCAAGCACAGATGAATGAGCAGTTCTTC. Protein: CASSQAQMNEQFF.

Ten or more counts support this clonotype. This rearrangement joins TRBV7-9 to TRBJ1-2, with 10 bases identical to TRBD1. This CDR3 has 14 amino acids. Looked up from germline, CDR1 is SEHNR and CDR2 is FQNEAQ (reference sequence). Germline trimming cut 5 bases from V and 7 bases from J; bases unmatched to any gene: 7. CDR3 bases: TGTGCCAGCAGCAGTGACAGGGGGCAGTTTGGCTACACCTTC. Translation: CASSSDRGQFGYTF.

To note about this clonotype: An end of the junction differs from the germline gene, which may be a read error. The chain employs TRBV12-3 or TRBV12-4 and TRBJ1-5, with D unclear. This CDR3 contains 12 residues. This CDR3 is CDSNRSNQPQHF. CDR3 bases: TGTGACAGCAATAGGAGCAATCAGCCCCAGCATTTT.

Concerning this clonotype itself: At one boundary the junction diverges from the germline segment, which might be a read error. The genes are TRBV29-1 and TRBJ2-3; D possibly uses TRBD1 or TRBD2 (6 bases each). Germline V CDR1 and CDR2: SQVTM, ANQGSEA. There are 13 residues in the CDR3. This chain's CDR3 is CSVWGASIDMQYF. Here the CDR3 DNA reads TGCAGCGTTTGGGGGGCCTCCATAGATATGCAGTATTTT.

This clonotype was counted ten times or more. The rearrangement uses TRBV7-8 and TRBJ2-2; TRBD2 is a possible D gene (7 bases). Germline lookup yields CDR1 SGHVS and CDR2 FQNEAQ. CDR3 size: 15 residues. Trimming took 7 bases from V and 6 from J, leaving 18 bases between them. The CDR3, as DNA: TGTGCCAGCACTCTAGGGCTAGGGGGGGCCGGGGAGCTGTTTTTT. As protein: CASTLGLGGAGELFF.

The chain couples TRBV27 to TRBJ2-3; D possibly uses TRBD1 or TRBD2 (5 bases each). The CDR3 has 13 residues. Trimming stripped 8 bases from V and 5 bases from J, with 14 bases between. The germline CDR1 and CDR2 sequences are MNHEY and SMNVEV (reference sequence). CDR3 in DNA: TGTGCCAGCGGGTGGTCGAGGGGAGATACGCAGTATTTT. Protein sequence: CASGWSRGDTQYF.

As regards this clonotype: Sequence at one end of the junction differs from germline and may be a read error. The chain recombines TRBV6-5 with TRBJ2-5, with 8 positions matching TRBD2. The CDR3 spans 13 residues. The germline V gene has CDR1 MNHEY and CDR2 SVGAGI. The DNA of the CDR3 is TGCGCCAGCAGAGAGACTAGCGTCGGGACCCAGTACTTC. This encodes CASRETSVGTQYF.